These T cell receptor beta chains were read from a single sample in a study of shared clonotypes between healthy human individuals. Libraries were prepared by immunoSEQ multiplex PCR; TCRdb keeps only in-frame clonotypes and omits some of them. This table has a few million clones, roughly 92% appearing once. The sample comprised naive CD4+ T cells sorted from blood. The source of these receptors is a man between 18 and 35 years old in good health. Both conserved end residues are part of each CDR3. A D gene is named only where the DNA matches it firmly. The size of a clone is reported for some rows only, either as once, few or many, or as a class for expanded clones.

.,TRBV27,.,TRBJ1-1,CASSLGAPTEAFF,TGTGCCAGCAGTTTAGGGGCTCCCACTGAAGCTTTCTTT
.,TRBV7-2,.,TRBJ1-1,CASSALQVSTEAFF,TGTGCCAGCAGCGCCCTGCAGGTTAGCACTGAAGCTTTCTTT
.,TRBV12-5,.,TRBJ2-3,CASGSPLTDTQYF,TGTGCTAGTGGCTCCCCTTTAACAGATACGCAGTATTTT
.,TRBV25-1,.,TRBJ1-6,CASRNDSPLHF,TGTGCCAGCAGGAATGATTCACCCCTCCACTTT
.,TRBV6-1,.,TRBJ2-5,CASSPNRDGSKTQYF,TGTGCCAGCAGTCCTAACAGGGACGGCTCTAAGACCCAGTACTTC
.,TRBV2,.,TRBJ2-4,CASSEDVVNIQYF,TGTGCCAGCAGTGAGGACGTCGTTAACATTCAGTACTTC
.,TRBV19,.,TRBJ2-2,CASSIGLRVGTGELFF,TGTGCCAGTAGTATTGGGCTCAGGGTCGGCACCGGGGAGCTGTTTTTT
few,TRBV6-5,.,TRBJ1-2,CASTQPGVHGYTF,TGTGCCAGCACCCAGCCGGGAGTCCATGGCTACACCTTC
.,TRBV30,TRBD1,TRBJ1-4,CAFLPGQGISEKLFF,TGTGCCTTCCTACCGGGACAGGGGATATCTGAAAAACTGTTTTTT
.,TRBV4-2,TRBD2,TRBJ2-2,CASSPRSSGGLGTGELFF,TGTGCCAGCAGCCCCCGTAGTAGCGGGGGGTTAGGGACCGGGGAGCTGTTTTTT